This record concerns one T cell receptor (beta chain) sequence. There are many counts of this clonotype. Its antigen target is currently unknown. The sample holds no much larger clone one base away, and base qualities are not on file. Amplification of TCR beta CDR3 regions was carried out from RNA transcripts. For the first round of RT-PCR on the TCR CDR3, the HTBI primer set was used together with the Qiagen OneStep RT-PCR kit. Libraries were constructed in a second round of multiplex PCR, after which size selection and purification were performed. Paired-end sequencing of the libraries was performed with 100 bp reads on an Illumina HiSeq2000. As for the authors' bioinformatics: SOAPnuke was used to process the raw data, throwing out any read that contained adapters or uncalled bases, had a mean Phred below 15, or lacked an exact constant-primer or identifier match. High-quality paired reads were merged with COPE v1.2.5, and unique nucleotide sequences were defined as clonotypes. MiTCR v1.1 was used to align clonotypes to the IMGT TRBV, TRBD and TRBJ reference segments. The analysis included only V-J combinations with a frequency above 0.0001, which together covered approximately 99% of the repertoires. A TCS score was defined as the ratio between F50 (clonal expansion) and ExV (chaos), using BLOSUM62-based TCRdist between CDR3 peptides within each V-J. Welch's t-statistics and random forest reduced 500 to 550 V-J features to 10 to 15, which were used in a naive Bayes classifier (R e1071). The raw public data were reprocessed by TCRdb itself: fastp quality trimming at Q25, MiXCR clonotype calling, in-frame beta chains only. For every CDR3 protein sequence, its rows merge into one entry that carries the most common genes and DNA. The V and J calls, along with clone size, are taken from TCRdb and not from the paper's own processing. This sample has 240,000 or so distinct CDR3 sequences in its table, and roughly 17% of those were observed once. The ten largest make up around 28% of the sample.

This record belongs to a study of T cells in Graves' hyperthyroidism and ophthalmopathy (dated by TCRdb to about 2019). Regarding the research as a whole: Peripheral blood was collected at initial diagnosis, before any treatment. TCR V-J signatures able to tell the groups apart were searched for in a discovery cohort of 90 to 100 patients, of whom over 40 had Graves' ophthalmopathy and 55 to 65 had stable Graves' hyperthyroidism. Prospective prediction of ophthalmopathy was tested in an independent validation cohort consisting of 18 hyperthyroidism patients and some 16 patients who later progressed to ophthalmopathy. The 75 to 100 discovery patients were divided at random into training and test sets in a 7:3 ratio. Thyroid tissue and blood T-cell repertoires from roughly 6 Graves' hyperthyroidism patients were also compared in the study. After blood sampling, hyperthyroidism patients were treated with methimazole at a starting dose of 30 mg daily, and ophthalmopathy patients were treated with high-dose intravenous methylprednisolone. According to the paper, TCR Vbeta CDR3 sequencing was carried out on around 140 peripheral blood samples, which came from over 40 ophthalmopathy, fewer than 80 hyperthyroidism and roughly 17 progressor patients. The study at large found these results: Sample size was not statistically predetermined, and blinding of investigators to group allocation was not performed. In validation, progression to ophthalmopathy was predicted by the model with 70.59% sensitivity and around 75% specificity, a median of about 6.8 months before onset. Most expanded thyroid clonotypes (frequency above 0.001) were also detected in blood, suggesting blood repertoires may reflect thyroid immune responses. A model built on a 13 V-J signature distinguished ophthalmopathy from stable hyperthyroidism, reaching around 88% sensitivity and approximately 81% specificity in cross-validation and 80%/75% in testing.

Trimming at the junction amounts to 3 bases on V and 4 bases on J, and the germline ends lie 15 bases apart. Reading the germline V gene gives CDR1 MDHEN and CDR2 SYDVKM. The CDR3 has 15 amino acids, counting the end cysteine and phenylalanine. The retained sequence is limited to the CDR3, 45 bases, with the frame set at the first base. Ophthalmopathy patients had moderately to severely active disease, with a Clinical Activity Score of 3 or more, a NOSPECS grade of 4 or more, and a disease duration of less than 3 months. Any patient with an uncontrolled infection, another autoimmune disease, pregnancy or lactation was excluded. Diagnoses were based on clinical symptoms, serum thyroxine and TRAb, thyroid ultrasound and orbital computed tomography. PBMCs were isolated from approximately 10 ml of fresh peripheral blood by Ficoll-Paque density gradient centrifugation. Total RNA was extracted with Trizol reagent, and quality was checked on an Agilent 2100 Bioanalyzer.

Specimen: blood. The V and J genes are TRBV28 and TRBJ1-2; no D gene can be assigned with confidence. The receptor was isolated from a woman under 30 with Graves' ophthalmopathy. The nucleotide sequence is TGTGCCAGCAGTTTGGAAGATCGAGGACGCTATGGCTACACCTTC. Translated, it reads CASSLEDRGRYGYTF.